The rows below give T cell receptor beta chains drawn from one sample of a study of shared clonotypes between healthy human individuals. The repertoire was sequenced with immunoSEQ multiplex PCR; TCRdb's copy has only in-frame clones and lacks some. In the table there are approximately 2,200,000 clones, 90% to 95% of which are singletons. The source material was naive CD8+ T cells from PBMCs. These receptors were collected from a man aged 18 to 30 in good health. Some clones in this sample may be carry-over from other donors' samples. Both conserved end residues are part of each CDR3. D genes are given only for firm matches. Expanded clones are given a class, and other clones once, few, many or no size at all.

len,abundance,d_gene,v_gene,CDR3aa
17,-,TRBD1,TRBV5-1,CASSPARQGFGKNIQYF
16,-,TRBD1,TRBV27,CASSSSTGELPYEQYF
14,-,TRBD2,TRBV11-3,CASSSTGGLDEQYF
13,-,TRBD1,TRBV28,CASSATGEDIQYF
13,-,-,TRBV5-4,CASSWDTTYEQYF
13,-,-,TRBV9,CASSDRRGYEQYF
14,-,TRBD1,TRBV28,CASRLQGADNEQFF
16,once,-,TRBV10-1,CASRRPTENSNEKLFF
13,few,-,TRBV7-9,CASSLRDTGELFF
14,-,-,TRBV7-8,CASSDDSAGTEAFF
18,-,-,TRBV4-2,CASSLPGASGSSTDTQYF
15,-,TRBD1,TRBV6-5,CASSYPDRDNQPQHF
17,-,TRBD1,TRBV28,CASSLSPFDRGNTEAFF
16,-,-,TRBV11-2,CASSLDSLAENYGYTF
17,-,-,TRBV5-1,CASQQTIGVAHQETQYF
14,-,TRBD1,TRBV2,CASRGTGYTDTQYF
17,-,-,TRBV13,CASSLDGTPGGGYGYTF
13,-,TRBD2,TRBV27,CASSAGTTYQQYF
15,-,TRBD2,TRBV7-2,CASSLSSGDSYEQYF
16,-,-,TRBV27,CASSQDRRSTNEKLFF
14,-,-,TRBV15,CATSQKIEDREAFF
13,-,TRBD2,TRBV28,CASSPAGVYEQYF
15,-,-,TRBV11-3,CASSSRDPKADTQYF
15,-,-,TRBV19,CASSIFGALGDTQYF
15,once,-,TRBV11-2,CASSSDRVLGDIQYF